The rows below give T cell receptor beta chains drawn from one sample of a study of T cells in Graves' hyperthyroidism and ophthalmopathy. TCRdb re-called the multiplex PCR reads through MiXCR, storing one row per CDR3 protein. The sample shows around 480,000 distinct CDR3 sequences, approximately 15% of them seen only once. Sequencing used blood. The source of these receptors is a woman younger than 30 with Graves' hyperthyroidism. Both conserved end residues are part of each CDR3. The D gene is left open where the match is weak. Clone size appears in some rows only: once, few, many, or a class for an expanded clone.

abundance | j_gene | d_gene | v_gene | CDR3nt | CDR3aa
. | TRBJ2-2 | . | TRBV5-1 | TGCGCCAGCAGCTTGGCCAACGGGGAGCTGTTTTTT | CASSLANGELFF
many | TRBJ2-7 | . | TRBV4-1 | TGCGCCAGCAGCCAAGGTAGTGACCGCCCCTACGAGCAGTACTTC | CASSQGSDRPYEQYF
few | TRBJ1-1 | TRBD1 | TRBV29-1 | TGCAGCGTTGGACAGGGTATCACTGAAGCTTTCTTT | CSVGQGITEAFF
few | TRBJ2-2 | . | TRBV9 | TGTGCCAGCAGCGTTGATATAGGCAAGAACACCGGGGAGCTGTTTTTT | CASSVDIGKNTGELFF
. | TRBJ2-5 | TRBD2 | TRBV5-1 | TGCGCCAGCAGCTTGGGTCTAACTAGCGGGAGTGAGGAGACCCAGTACTTC | CASSLGLTSGSEETQYF
few | TRBJ2-1 | . | TRBV14 | TGTGCCAGCAGCCAAAATGGAGGGTCGGGGAGCTCCTACAATGAGCAGTTCTTC | CASSQNGGSGSSYNEQFF
few | TRBJ2-1 | . | TRBV19 | TGTGCCAGTAGTAGCCGGGGCTACAATGAGCAGTTCTTC | CASSSRGYNEQFF
many | TRBJ2-2 | TRBD2 | TRBV11-2 | TGTGCCACCTTCGGGGGGGAGGGCCTTACCGGGGAGCTGTTTTTT | CATFGGEGLTGELFF
many | TRBJ2-3 | TRBD2 | TRBV24-1 | TGTGCCACCAGTCTGACTAGCGGATCTTACACAGATACGCAGTATTTT | CATSLTSGSYTDTQYF
many | TRBJ2-1 | TRBD2 | TRBV19 | TGTGCCAGTAGTATGATAGCGGGAGGGACTAATGAGCAGTTCTTC | CASSMIAGGTNEQFF
. | TRBJ2-3 | . | TRBV27 | TGTGCCAGAACCAGGGAGCCTAGCACAGATACGCAGTATTTT | CARTREPSTDTQYF
many | TRBJ2-3 | . | TRBV3-1 | TGTGCCAGCAGCCTGCTAGGTAGCACAGATACGCAGTATTTT | CASSLLGSTDTQYF
. | TRBJ1-2 | TRBD1 | TRBV12-3/TRBV12-4 | TGTGCCAGCAGCCCAACCGGGACAGGGTTTTCTTTTTATGGCTCCACCTTC | CASSPTGTGFSFYGSTF
many | TRBJ2-2 | . | TRBV30 | TGTGCCTGGAGTTTAGAGGGTGGGGAGCTGTTTTTT | CAWSLEGGELFF
. | TRBJ2-7 | TRBD2 | TRBV20-1 | TGCAGTGCTAGAGATACGGGGACTAGCGGGAGGATCTCCTACGAGCAGTACTTC | CSARDTGTSGRISYEQYF
many | TRBJ2-6 | . | TRBV7-2 | TGTGCCAGCAGCTTAGGAGAGTCCTCTGGGGCCAACGTCCTGACTTTC | CASSLGESSGANVLTF
. | TRBJ2-7 | TRBD2 | TRBV11-3 | TGTGCCAGCAGCTCAGGACTAGCGGGTTATTACCTCTACGAGCAGTACTTC | CASSSGLAGYYLYEQYF
. | TRBJ1-2 | TRBD1 | TRBV9 | TGTGCCAGCAGCGTCACGACAGGGAAGTCCTATGGCTACACCTTC | CASSVTTGKSYGYTF
. | TRBJ2-1 | TRBD2 | TRBV29-1 | TGCAGCGCCCCCGGGACTAGCGGGAGGGCGGCCTACAATGAGCAGTTCTTC | CSAPGTSGRAAYNEQFF
many | TRBJ2-4 | . | TRBV24-1 | TGTGCCACCAGTGATTTTGTTTCTCTCGGGTTTTCCAAAAACATTCAGTACTTC | CATSDFVSLGFSKNIQYF
. | TRBJ1-3 | . | TRBV29-1 | TGCAGCGTTGAAGGCCTGGGAAACACCATATATTTT | CSVEGLGNTIYF
. | TRBJ1-1 | . | TRBV14 | TGTGCCAGCAGCCACTCGGACTGGAACACTGAAGCTTTCTTT | CASSHSDWNTEAFF
. | TRBJ2-1 | . | TRBV29-1 | TGCAGCACCTGGGGACGGGGCGAGCAGTTCTTC | CSTWGRGEQFF
. | TRBJ1-5 | TRBD1 | TRBV19 | TGTGCCAGTAGTATAGGACAGGGGAGCACTGGGCAGCCCCAGCATTTT | CASSIGQGSTGQPQHF
many | TRBJ1-5 | . | TRBV11-2 | TGTGCCAGCGGGGGGGGACCCAATCAGCCCCAGCATTTT | CASGGGPNQPQHF
many | TRBJ1-5 | . | TRBV12-3/TRBV12-4 | TGTGCCTCCAGGGAAGGGGGGAAGCCCCAGCATTTT | CASREGGKPQHF
many | TRBJ1-1 | . | TRBV11-2 | TGTGCCAGCAGAGACAGTTACACTGAAGCTTTCTTT | CASRDSYTEAFF
. | TRBJ2-5 | TRBD2 | TRBV19 | TGTGCCAGTAGTGTGGGATTTAGCGGGAGACAAGAGACCCAGCACTTC | CASSVGFSGRQETQHF
. | TRBJ2-7 | TRBD2 | TRBV5-4 | TGTGCCAGCAGCTTGGCCAGGACTAGCGGGAGGCTGCAGTACTTC | CASSLARTSGRLQYF
many | TRBJ2-3 | TRBD2 | TRBV12-3/TRBV12-4 | TGTGCCAGCAGTTTAGAGCAGGTAGCGGGAGGGCGAGATACGCAGTATTTT | CASSLEQVAGGRDTQYF
. | TRBJ1-2 | TRBD1 | TRBV6-2/TRBV6-3 | TGTGCCAGCAGTCTCGACAGGGGCGCTCTAATCCCCAACTATGGCTACACCTTC | CASSLDRGALIPNYGYTF
many | TRBJ2-2 | . | TRBV6-1 | TGTGCCAGCAGCACTTTAGTGATCGGGGAGCTGTTTTTT | CASSTLVIGELFF
many | TRBJ1-2 | . | TRBV11-3 | TGTGCCAGCAGCTTAGATCTTATCTCGAACTATGGCTACACCTTC | CASSLDLISNYGYTF
. | TRBJ1-6 | . | TRBV28 | TGTGCCAGCAGTTTACCGGGACATAATTCACCCCTCCACTTT | CASSLPGHNSPLHF
many | TRBJ2-1 | TRBD2 | TRBV11-2 | TGTGCCAGCAGCCCCCGGGGGGGGGGGATCCACTCCTACAATGAGCAGTTCTTC | CASSPRGGGIHSYNEQFF
few | TRBJ1-2 | . | TRBV9 | TGTGCCAGCAGCGTAGGTTTGGGGGTAAAAGTACTCACCTACACCTTC | CASSVGLGVKVLTYTF
many | TRBJ2-5 | TRBD1 | TRBV6-2/TRBV6-3 | TGTGCCAGCAGTCGGGACAGCTTCCTCCAGTTTCGGTACTTC | CASSRDSFLQFRYF
many | TRBJ2-1 | TRBD2 | TRBV30 | TGTGCCTGGAGAAGGGCTAGCGGGAGAGGGGATGAGCAGTTCTTC | CAWRRASGRGDEQFF
few | TRBJ1-1 | . | TRBV7-2 | TGTGCCAGCAGCTCCCTAGGCACTGAAGCTTTCTTT | CASSSLGTEAFF
many | TRBJ2-1 | . | TRBV28 | TGTGCCAGCAGTTTCCGACCCCTGATGGAATCCTACAATGAGCAGTTCTTC | CASSFRPLMESYNEQFF
many | TRBJ2-1 | . | TRBV6-5 | TGTGCCAGCAGTTACTGGAACGCAGGCAATGAGCAGTTCTTC | CASSYWNAGNEQFF
many | TRBJ2-6 | . | TRBV12-5 | TGTGCTAGTGGTTTCCTTCGTAGGGCGGACAGTGATGGGGCCAACGTCCTGACTTTC | CASGFLRRADSDGANVLTF
. | TRBJ2-5 | TRBD1 | TRBV7-9 | TGTGCCAGCAGCTCAGACCCCCGGGACAGGACGAGAGAGACCCAGTACTTC | CASSSDPRDRTRETQYF
few | TRBJ1-2 | . | TRBV7-9 | TGTGCCAGCAGCAGCCCCGGGCGGCCTTTAGGCTACACCTTC | CASSSPGRPLGYTF
. | TRBJ2-7 | TRBD1 | TRBV18 | TGTGCCAGCTCACCAGTGGGACAGGCATACGAGCAGTACTTC | CASSPVGQAYEQYF
. | TRBJ2-2 | . | TRBV7-3 | TGTGCCAGCAGCTTAAACGAACCCACCGGGGAGCTGTTTTTT | CASSLNEPTGELFF
. | TRBJ1-1 | . | TRBV20-1 | TGCAGTGCTAGAGATGCAGGGCCTGAAGCTTTCTTT | CSARDAGPEAFF
many | TRBJ2-5 | . | TRBV11-2 | TGTGCCAGCATGAGAAAAGAGACCCAGTACTTC | CASMRKETQYF
many | TRBJ2-2 | . | TRBV24-1 | TGTGCCACCAGTAGTCCGAACACCGGGGAGCTGTTTTTT | CATSSPNTGELFF
many | TRBJ1-4 | . | TRBV12-3/TRBV12-4 | TGTGCCAGCAGAACCGACAGCCTTAATGAAAAACTGTTTTTT | CASRTDSLNEKLFF
many | TRBJ2-5 | TRBD2 | TRBV9 | TGTGCCAGCAGCGATAGCGGGATGCGCGAGACCCAGTACTTC | CASSDSGMRETQYF
many | TRBJ2-2 | TRBD2 | TRBV2 | TGTGCCAGCAGGACTAGCGGGACCGGGGAGCTGTTTTTT | CASRTSGTGELFF
few | TRBJ2-1 | . | TRBV11-3 | TGTGCCAGCAGCGAGGCGGACTCCTACAATGAGCAGTTCTTC | CASSEADSYNEQFF
. | TRBJ2-1 | TRBD2 | TRBV13 | TGTGCCACTTTAGCGGGAGGGCCTTACAATGAGCAGTTCTTC | CATLAGGPYNEQFF
few | TRBJ2-3 | . | TRBV19 | TGTGCCAGTAGTATGGGACTTCCCATTAGCACAGATACGCAGTATTTT | CASSMGLPISTDTQYF
few | TRBJ1-1 | TRBD1 | TRBV13 | TGTGCCAGCAGCCTTTGGGACAGGAACACTGAAGCTTTCTTT | CASSLWDRNTEAFF